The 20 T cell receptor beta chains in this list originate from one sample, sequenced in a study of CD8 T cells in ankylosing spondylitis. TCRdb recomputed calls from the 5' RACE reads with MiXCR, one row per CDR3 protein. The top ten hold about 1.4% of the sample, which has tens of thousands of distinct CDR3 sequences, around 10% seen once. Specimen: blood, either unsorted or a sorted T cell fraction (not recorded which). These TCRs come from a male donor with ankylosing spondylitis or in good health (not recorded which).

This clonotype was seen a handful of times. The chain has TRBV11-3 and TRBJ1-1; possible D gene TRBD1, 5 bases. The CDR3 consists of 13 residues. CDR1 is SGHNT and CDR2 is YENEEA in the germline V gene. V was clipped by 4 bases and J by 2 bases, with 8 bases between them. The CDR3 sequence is CASSWGRNTEAFF. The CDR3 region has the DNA TGTGCCAGCAGCTGGGGCCGAAACACTGAAGCTTTCTTT.

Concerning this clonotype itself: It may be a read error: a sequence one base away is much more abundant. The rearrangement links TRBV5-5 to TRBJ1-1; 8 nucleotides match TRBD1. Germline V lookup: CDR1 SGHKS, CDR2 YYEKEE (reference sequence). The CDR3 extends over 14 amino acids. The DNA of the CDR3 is TGTGCCAACAGCTCCGGGACAGGCTACACTGAAGCTTTCTTT. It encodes CANSSGTGYTEAFF.

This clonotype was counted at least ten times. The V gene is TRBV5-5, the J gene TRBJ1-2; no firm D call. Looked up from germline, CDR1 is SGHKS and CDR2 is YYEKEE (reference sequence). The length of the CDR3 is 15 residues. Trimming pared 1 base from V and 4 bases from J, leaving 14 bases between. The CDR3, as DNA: TGTGCCAGCAGCTTGAGCCCGGGCCTCTCCTATGGCTACACCTTC. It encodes CASSLSPGLSYGYTF.

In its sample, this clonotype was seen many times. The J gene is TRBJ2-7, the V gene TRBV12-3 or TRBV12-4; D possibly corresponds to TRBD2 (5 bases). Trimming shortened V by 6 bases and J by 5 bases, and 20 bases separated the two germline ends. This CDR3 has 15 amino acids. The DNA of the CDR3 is TGTGCCAGCAGCCGAACGTCGGTCGGGATCCACGAGCAGTACTTC. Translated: CASSRTSVGIHEQYF.

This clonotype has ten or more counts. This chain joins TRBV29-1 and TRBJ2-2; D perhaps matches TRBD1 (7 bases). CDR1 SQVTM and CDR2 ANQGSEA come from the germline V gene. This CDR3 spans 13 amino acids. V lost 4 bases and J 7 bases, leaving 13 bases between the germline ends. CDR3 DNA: TGCAGCGTTGGCGGGACAGTCAGCGGGGAGCTGTTTTTT. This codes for CSVGGTVSGELFF.

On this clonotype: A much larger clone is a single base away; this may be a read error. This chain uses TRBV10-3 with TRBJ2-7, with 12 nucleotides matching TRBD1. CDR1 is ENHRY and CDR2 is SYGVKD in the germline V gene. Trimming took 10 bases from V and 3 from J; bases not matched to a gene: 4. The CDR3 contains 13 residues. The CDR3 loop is CATGTGGFYEQYF. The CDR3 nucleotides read TGTGCCACCGGGACAGGGGGCTTCTACGAGCAGTACTTC.

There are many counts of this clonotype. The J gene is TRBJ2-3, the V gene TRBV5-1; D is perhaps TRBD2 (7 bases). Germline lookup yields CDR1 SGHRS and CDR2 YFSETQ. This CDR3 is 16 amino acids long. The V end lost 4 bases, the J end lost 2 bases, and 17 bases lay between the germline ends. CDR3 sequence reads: CASSEGGGFSTDTQYF. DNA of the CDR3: TGCGCCAGCAGCGAAGGGGGGGGTTTTTCCACAGATACGCAGTATTTT.

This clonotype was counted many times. The CDR3 sequence: CASSLGVGGGETQYF. CDR3 bases: TGCGCCAGCAGCTTGGGTGTGGGCGGCGGAGAGACCCAGTACTTC. The chain is built from TRBV5-1 and TRBJ2-5; D gene ambiguous. Trimming removed 0 bases from V and 4 bases from J, with 13 bases in between. Germline assignment: CDR1 SGHRS and CDR2 YFSETQ. There are 15 residues in the CDR3.

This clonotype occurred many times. This CDR3 reads CATSREAGSGIGVQYF. CDR3 DNA: TGTGCCACCAGCAGAGAAGCGGGCAGTGGCATCGGGGTGCAGTACTTC. The rearrangement links TRBV15 to TRBJ2-7; a weak D match, TRBD2 (6 bases). V shed 0 bases and J shed 9 bases, with 21 bases lying between them. This CDR3 has 16 residues. Germline V gene sequence: CDR1 LNHNV, CDR2 YYDKDF (reference sequence).

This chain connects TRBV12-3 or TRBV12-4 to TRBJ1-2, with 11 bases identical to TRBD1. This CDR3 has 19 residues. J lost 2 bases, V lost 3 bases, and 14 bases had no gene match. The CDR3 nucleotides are TGTGCCAGCAGTTTTGGTATTCCCGGACAGGGGGCTGAAAACTATGGCTACACCTTC. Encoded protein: CASSFGIPGQGAENYGYTF.

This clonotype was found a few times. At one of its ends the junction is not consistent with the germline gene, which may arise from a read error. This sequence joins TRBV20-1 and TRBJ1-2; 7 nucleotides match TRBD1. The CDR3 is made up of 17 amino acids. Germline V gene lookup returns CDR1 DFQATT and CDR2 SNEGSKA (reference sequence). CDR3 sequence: CSASLWSGGHPNYGYTF. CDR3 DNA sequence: TGCAGTGCTAGCCTTTGGTCAGGGGGACACCCTAATTATGGCTACACCTTC.

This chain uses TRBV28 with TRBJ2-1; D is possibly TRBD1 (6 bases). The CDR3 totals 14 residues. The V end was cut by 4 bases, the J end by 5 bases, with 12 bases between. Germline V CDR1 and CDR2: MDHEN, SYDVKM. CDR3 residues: CASSSGVFHNEQFF. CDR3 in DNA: TGTGCCAGCAGTTCAGGGGTCTTCCACAATGAGCAGTTCTTC.

DNA for the CDR3: TGCAGCGTTGAGGGACAGGGGTACGAGCAGTACTTC. Amino acids: CSVEGQGYEQYF. The chain has TRBV29-1 and TRBJ2-7, with 10 bases identical to TRBD1. In germline, CDR1 is SQVTM, CDR2 ANQGSEA. The CDR3 spans 12 residues. After removal of 3 bases from V and 4 bases from J, the junction contained 0 bases not matched to a gene.

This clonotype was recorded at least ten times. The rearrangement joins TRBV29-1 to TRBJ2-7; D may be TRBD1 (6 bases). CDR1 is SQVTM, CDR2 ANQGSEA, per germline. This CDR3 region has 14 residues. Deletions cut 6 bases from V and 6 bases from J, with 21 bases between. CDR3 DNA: TGCAGCGTCCTCGGACAGCCAGCTAGGCCCGAGCAGTACTTC. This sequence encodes CSVLGQPARPEQYF.

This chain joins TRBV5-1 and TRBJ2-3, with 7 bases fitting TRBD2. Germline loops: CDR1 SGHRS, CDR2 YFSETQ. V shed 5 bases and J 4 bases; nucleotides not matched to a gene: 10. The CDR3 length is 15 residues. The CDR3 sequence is CASRSGVAGADTQYF. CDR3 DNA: TGCGCCAGCAGATCCGGGGTCGCGGGGGCAGATACGCAGTATTTT.

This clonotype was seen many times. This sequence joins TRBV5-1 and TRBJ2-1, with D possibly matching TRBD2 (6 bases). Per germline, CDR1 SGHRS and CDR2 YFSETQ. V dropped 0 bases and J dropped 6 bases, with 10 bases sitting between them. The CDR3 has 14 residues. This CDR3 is CASSLVLARNEQFF. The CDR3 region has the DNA TGCGCCAGCAGCTTGGTACTAGCCCGCAATGAGCAGTTCTTC.

DNA for the CDR3: TGTGCTTCCGGGGATGATGAGCAGTTCTTC. As protein: CASGDDEQFF. The chain is built from TRBV7-2 and TRBJ2-1; possibly TRBD2 for D (5 bases). Germline V gene data show CDR1 as SGHTA and CDR2 as FQGNSA. The CDR3 is made up of 10 amino acids.

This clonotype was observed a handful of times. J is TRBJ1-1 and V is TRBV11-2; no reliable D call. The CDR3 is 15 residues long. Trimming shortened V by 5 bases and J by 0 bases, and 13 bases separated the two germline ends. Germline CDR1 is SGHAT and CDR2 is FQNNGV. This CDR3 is CASSHQTVLNTEAFF. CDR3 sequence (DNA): TGTGCCAGCAGCCACCAAACAGTCCTGAACACTGAAGCTTTCTTT.

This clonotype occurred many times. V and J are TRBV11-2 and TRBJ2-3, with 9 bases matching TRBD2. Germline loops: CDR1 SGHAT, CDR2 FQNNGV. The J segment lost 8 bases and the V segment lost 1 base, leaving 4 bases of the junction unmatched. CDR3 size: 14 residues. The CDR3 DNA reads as TGTGCCAGCAGCTTAGGCGGGGGGGCAGTTACGCAGTATTTT. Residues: CASSLGGGAVTQYF.

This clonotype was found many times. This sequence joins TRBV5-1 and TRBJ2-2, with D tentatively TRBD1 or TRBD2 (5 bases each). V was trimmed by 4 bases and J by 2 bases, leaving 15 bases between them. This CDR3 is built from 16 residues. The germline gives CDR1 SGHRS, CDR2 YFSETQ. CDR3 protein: CASSPASGANTGELFF. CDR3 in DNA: TGCGCCAGCAGCCCGGCGTCCGGGGCAAACACCGGGGAGCTGTTTTTT.